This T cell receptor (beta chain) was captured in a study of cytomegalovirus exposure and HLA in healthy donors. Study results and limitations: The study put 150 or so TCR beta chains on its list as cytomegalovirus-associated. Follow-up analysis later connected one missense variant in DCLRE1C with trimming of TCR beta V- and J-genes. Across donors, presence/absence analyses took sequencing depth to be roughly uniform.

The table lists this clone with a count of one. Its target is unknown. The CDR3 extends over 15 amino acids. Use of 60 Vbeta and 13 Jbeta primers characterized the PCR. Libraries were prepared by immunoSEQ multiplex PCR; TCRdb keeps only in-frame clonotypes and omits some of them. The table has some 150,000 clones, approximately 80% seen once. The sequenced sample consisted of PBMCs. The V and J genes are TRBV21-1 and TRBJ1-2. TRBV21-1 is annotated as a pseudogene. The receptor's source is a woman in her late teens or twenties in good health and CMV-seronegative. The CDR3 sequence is CASSKRSGSVYGYTF. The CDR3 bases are TGTGCCAGCAGCAAACGCTCCGGTTCGGTATATGGCTACACCTTC.